What follows is one TCR beta chain and its context. Trimming cost V 2 bases and J 4 bases, with 11 bases left between them. Per germline, CDR1 MGHDK and CDR2 SYGVNS. This CDR3 spans 15 amino acids. The data belong to a study of T cell changes during pregnancy in multiple sclerosis. Assay used: immunoSEQ multiplex PCR; TCRdb lists only in-frame clones, some missing. Here the sample spans 70,000 to 90,000 clones, around 93% being singletons. The receptor comes from a female donor in good health, enrolled as a control in a pregnancy study. V usage is TRBV25-1 and J usage is TRBJ2-2; possibly TRBD1 for D (5 bases). The starting material was peripheral blood, obtained in the second trimester of pregnancy. CDR3 in amino acids: CASSELGAGTGELFF. CDR3 DNA: TGTGCCAGCAGTGAACTAGGGGCAGGCACCGGGGAGCTGTTTTTT.